These 18 T cell receptor beta chains came from one sample sequenced in a study of T cells in Graves' hyperthyroidism and ophthalmopathy. What was amplified from RNA transcripts were TCR beta CDR3 regions. First-round RT-PCR targeting the TCR CDR3 was performed with the HTBI primer set. Each CDR3 protein gets one entry after TCRdb re-called the multiplex PCR reads with MiXCR. The sample carries around 610,000 distinct CDR3 sequences, about 15% recorded once. What was sequenced was blood. The receptors derive from a woman between 40 and 55 years old with Graves' ophthalmopathy.

The chain has TRBV10-3 and TRBJ2-5; TRBD1 matches at 10 bases. The junction had 0 bases not matched to a gene; V was cut back by 10 bases and J by 4 bases. CDR1 ENHRY and CDR2 SYGVKD come from the germline V gene. The CDR3 covers 11 residues. CDR3 sequence: CARTGGETQYF. For the CDR3, the DNA is TGTGCCAGGACAGGGGGAGAGACCCAGTACTTC.

At least ten counts were recorded for this clonotype. This chain connects TRBV20-1 to TRBJ2-4; weak D call: TRBD1 (5 bases). The CDR3 sequence is 15 residues long. Germline loops: CDR1 DFQATT, CDR2 SNEGSKA (reference sequence). Trimming took off 3 bases at V and 0 bases at J, with 12 bases between the two ends. CDR3 DNA: TGCAGTGCTAGGGACAAATATTCAGCCAAAAACATTCAGTACTTC. This sequence encodes CSARDKYSAKNIQYF.

This clonotype was seen many times. This chain joins TRBV20-1 and TRBJ2-2; weak D call: TRBD1 (6 bases). The CDR3 spans 13 residues. Germline V lookup: CDR1 DFQATT, CDR2 SNEGSKA (reference sequence). V dropped 4 bases and J dropped 6 bases, with 12 bases sitting between them. In nucleotides, the CDR3 is TGCAGTGCTAAATCACAGGGAGCCGGGGAGCTGTTTTTT. Amino acid sequence: CSAKSQGAGELFF.

The table lists this clonotype with a few counts. This chain joins TRBV14 and TRBJ2-1, with 9 bases lining up with TRBD2. This CDR3 contains 20 residues. Germline V gene data show CDR1 as SGHDN and CDR2 as FVKESK. Trimming removed 5 bases from V and 2 bases from J; junction bases left unmatched: 19. CDR3: CASSKESTLGGGRAYNEQFF. The CDR3 coding sequence is TGTGCCAGCAGCAAGGAATCGACTTTAGGCGGCGGGAGGGCCTACAATGAGCAGTTCTTC.

This clonotype was picked up many times. The chain uses TRBV27 and TRBJ2-5; TRBD1 matches 9 bases. This CDR3 contains 15 residues. Germline values: CDR1 MNHEY, CDR2 SMNVEV (reference sequence). J was trimmed by 5 bases and V by 3 bases; bases with no gene match: 7. This chain's CDR3 is CASSFIFDRGETQYF. The DNA for the CDR3 is TGTGCCAGCAGTTTCATTTTCGACAGGGGGGAGACCCAGTACTTC.

This clonotype was seen ten or more times. This chain connects TRBV6-5 to TRBJ1-5; D uncertain. Germline CDR1 reads MNHEY; CDR2 reads SVGAGI. Trimming took off 0 bases at V and 0 bases at J, with 3 bases between the two ends. The CDR3 is 14 residues long. As DNA, the CDR3 is TGTGCCAGCAGTTACTCCAGTAGCAATCAGCCCCAGCATTTT. It translates to CASSYSSSNQPQHF.

This clonotype appeared many times. The chain is built from TRBV6-2 or TRBV6-3 and TRBJ1-6, with 7 bases identical to TRBD1. V was pared by 6 bases and J by 9 bases, with 8 bases of the junction left unmatched. This CDR3 is 14 amino acids long. Germline values: CDR1 MNHEY, CDR2 SVGEGT. The CDR3: CASRRTGESSPLHF. Written as DNA, the CDR3 is TGTGCCAGCAGACGAACAGGGGAATCTTCACCCCTCCACTTT.

This clonotype was observed many times. The genes are TRBV12-3 or TRBV12-4 and TRBJ2-5; 9 bases are a match to TRBD1. J lost 6 bases, V lost 7 bases, and 9 bases had no gene match. The CDR3 has 14 amino acids. In DNA form, the CDR3 reads TGTGCCAGCACGAAGGACAGGGGCTGGAAGACCCAGTACTTC. It codes for CASTKDRGWKTQYF.

This clonotype was counted many times. The V call is TRBV19, the J call TRBJ1-2; D is uncertain. The CDR3 totals 11 residues. Germline CDR1 reads LNHDA; CDR2 reads SQIVND (reference sequence). Trimming took off 3 bases at V and 10 bases at J, with 9 bases between the two ends. For the CDR3, the DNA is TGTGCCAGTAGTATTTCCGGTTCCTACACCTTC. It codes for CASSISGSYTF.

This clonotype has more than one count but fewer than ten. The rearrangement uses TRBV20-1 and TRBJ2-7; 7 nucleotides match TRBD1. V dropped 6 bases and J dropped 3; count of bases not matched to a gene: 8. Germline V gene sequence: CDR1 DFQATT, CDR2 SNEGSKA (reference sequence). This CDR3 contains 13 residues. CDR3 residues: CSAKQGPIYEQYF. CDR3 nucleotide sequence: TGCAGTGCGAAACAGGGGCCCATCTACGAGCAGTACTTC.

At least ten counts were recorded for this clonotype. V usage is TRBV28 and J usage is TRBJ2-7; D is uncertain. V lost 3 bases and J 3 bases, leaving 15 bases between the germline ends. This CDR3 is 15 amino acids long. Germline V lookup: CDR1 MDHEN, CDR2 SYDVKM. This chain's CDR3 is CASSFLGQARYEQYF. CDR3 coding DNA: TGTGCCAGCAGTTTCCTCGGGCAGGCCCGCTACGAGCAGTACTTC.

This clonotype was found many times. The genes are TRBV9 and TRBJ2-2; 12 bases align to TRBD2. Germline values: CDR1 SGDLS, CDR2 YYNGEE. The V and J ends lost 3 bases and 3 bases, in that order; junction bases with no gene match: 3. There are 16 residues in the CDR3. The CDR3 is CASSASGRAHTGELFF. Here the CDR3 DNA reads TGTGCCAGCAGCGCTAGCGGGAGGGCCCACACCGGGGAGCTGTTTTTT.

This clonotype has more than one count but fewer than ten. The chain joins TRBV19 to TRBJ2-2; the match to TRBD1 covers 9 bases. This CDR3 region has 17 residues. CDR1 and CDR2 from the germline V gene are LNHDA and SQIVND (reference sequence). With V trimmed by 4 bases and J by 6 bases, 12 bases remained unmatched. The chain's CDR3 is CASSKDLGQGYAGELFF. The CDR3 nucleotides read TGTGCCAGTAGTAAAGACCTGGGACAGGGTTACGCCGGGGAGCTGTTTTTT.

This clonotype has a count of ten or more. CDR3 protein: CASRGQEMNTEAFF. In DNA, the CDR3 is TGTGCCAGCAGAGGACAGGAGATGAACACTGAAGCTTTCTTT. The chain recombines TRBV6-5 with TRBJ1-1; 7 bases match TRBD1. This CDR3 comprises 14 residues. Germline CDR1 MNHEY, CDR2 SVGAGI. V trimming: 6 bases; J trimming: 0 bases; junction bases outside the gene matches: 4.

This clonotype came up many times. CDR3: CATSRDQGHLNTGELFF. CDR3 bases: TGTGCCACCAGCAGAGATCAGGGACATCTGAACACCGGGGAGCTGTTTTTT. V is TRBV15 and J is TRBJ2-2, with D possibly TRBD1 on 6 matching bases. V lost 0 bases, J lost 1 base, and 12 bases lay in between. CDR1 and CDR2 from the germline V gene are LNHNV and YYDKDF (reference sequence). This CDR3 is 17 amino acids long.

This clonotype was detected ten times or more. V and J are TRBV12-3 or TRBV12-4 and TRBJ2-7; D ambiguous. Trimming pared 5 bases from V and 0 bases from J, leaving 11 bases between. This CDR3 comprises 14 residues. This CDR3 is CASSNSLLSYEQYF. The DNA for the CDR3 is TGTGCCAGCAGTAACAGTTTACTCTCCTACGAGCAGTACTTC.

This clonotype showed up just once. V and J are TRBV20-1 and TRBJ2-5; D gene uncertain. The V gene's germline CDR1 is DFQATT and CDR2 SNEGSKA (reference sequence). The length of the CDR3 is 10 residues. V was cut by 6 bases and J by 4 bases, with 6 bases left in between. The CDR3 loop is CSAQRETQYF. The CDR3 region has the DNA TGCAGTGCCCAGCGAGAGACCCAGTACTTC.

The sample holds many counts of this clonotype. This chain links TRBV6-2 or TRBV6-3 with TRBJ2-7; the D call may be TRBD1 or TRBD2 (5 bases each). The germline V and J ends were trimmed by 6 bases and 5 bases, with 14 bases remaining between them. The CDR3 consists of 13 residues. CDR1 and CDR2 (germline): MNHEY, SVGEGT. CDR3 sequence reads: CASRTPGRDEQYF. The CDR3 DNA reads as TGTGCCAGCAGGACCCCGGGGCGCGACGAGCAGTACTTC.